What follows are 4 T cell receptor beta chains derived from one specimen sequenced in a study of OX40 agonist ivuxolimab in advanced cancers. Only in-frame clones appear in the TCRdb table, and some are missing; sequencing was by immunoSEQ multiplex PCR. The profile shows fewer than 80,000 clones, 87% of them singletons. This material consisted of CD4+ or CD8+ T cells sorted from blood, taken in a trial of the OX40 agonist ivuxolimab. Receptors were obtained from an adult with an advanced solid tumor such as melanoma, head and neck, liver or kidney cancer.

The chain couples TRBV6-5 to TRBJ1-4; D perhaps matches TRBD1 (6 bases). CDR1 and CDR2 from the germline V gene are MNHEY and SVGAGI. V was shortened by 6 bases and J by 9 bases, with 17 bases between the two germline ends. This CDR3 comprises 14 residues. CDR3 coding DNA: TGTGCCAGCAGCCCCGGGGGCCCACCCCAAAAACTGTTTTTT. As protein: CASSPGGPPQKLFF.

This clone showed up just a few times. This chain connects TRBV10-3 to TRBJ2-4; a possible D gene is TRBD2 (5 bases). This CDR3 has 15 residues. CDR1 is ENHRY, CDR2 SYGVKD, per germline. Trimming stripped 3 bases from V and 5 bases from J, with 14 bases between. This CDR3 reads CAISDWQTTQNIQYF. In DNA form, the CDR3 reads TGTGCCATCAGTGACTGGCAGACTACCCAAAACATTCAGTACTTC.

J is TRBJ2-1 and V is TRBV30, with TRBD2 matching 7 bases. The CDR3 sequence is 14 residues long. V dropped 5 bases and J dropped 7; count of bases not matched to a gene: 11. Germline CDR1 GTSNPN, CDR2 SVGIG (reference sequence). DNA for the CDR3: TGTGCCTGGGACCCTAGCGGAGCAGGGAATGAGCAGTTCTTC. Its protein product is CAWDPSGAGNEQFF.

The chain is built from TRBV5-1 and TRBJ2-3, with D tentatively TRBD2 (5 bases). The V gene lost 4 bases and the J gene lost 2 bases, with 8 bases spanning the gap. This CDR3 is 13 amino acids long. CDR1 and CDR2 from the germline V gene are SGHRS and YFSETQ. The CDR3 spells CASSPGITDTQYF. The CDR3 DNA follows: TGCGCCAGCAGCCCGGGAATCACAGATACGCAGTATTTT.